The table lists the clone carrying this TCR beta chain with a few counts. The data belong to a study of naive and memory T cell subsets. An oligonucleotide containing a UMI was ligated to the 3' end of TCR cDNA. Amplification of ligated cDNA took four PCR rounds with SP2 and nested alpha and beta constant primers. TCRdb passed the 5' RACE reads through MiXCR, listing each CDR3 protein once. In the table there are 48,000 or so distinct CDR3 sequences, approximately 4.5% of which are singletons. This CDR3 region has 13 residues. V was cut by 2 bases and J by 4 bases, with 9 bases left in between. Germline V lookup: CDR1 GTSNPN, CDR2 SVGIG (reference sequence).

The rearrangement joins TRBV30 to TRBJ1-5; D ambiguous. This TCR was recovered from a female donor in good health. The CDR3 DNA is TGTGCCTGGAGTAAGGACCGAAATCAGCCCCAGCATTTT. Its protein product is CAWSKDRNQPQHF.